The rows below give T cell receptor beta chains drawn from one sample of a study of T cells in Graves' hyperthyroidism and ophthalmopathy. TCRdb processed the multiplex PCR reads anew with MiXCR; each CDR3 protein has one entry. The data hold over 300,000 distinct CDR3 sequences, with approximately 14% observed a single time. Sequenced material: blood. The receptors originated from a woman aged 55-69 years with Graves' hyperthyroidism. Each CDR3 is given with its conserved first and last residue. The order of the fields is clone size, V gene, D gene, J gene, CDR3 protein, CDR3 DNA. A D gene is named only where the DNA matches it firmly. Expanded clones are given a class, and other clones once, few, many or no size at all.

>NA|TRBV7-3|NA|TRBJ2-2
CASSSGPASGELFF
TGTGCCAGCAGCTCGGGGCCGGCTTCCGGGGAGCTGTTTTTT
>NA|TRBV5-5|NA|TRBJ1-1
CASSFWGSNTEAFF
TGTGCCAGCAGCTTCTGGGGGAGTAACACTGAAGCTTTCTTT
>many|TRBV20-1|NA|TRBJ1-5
CSAPQDGLSNQPQHF
TGCAGTGCCCCCCAGGACGGACTTAGCAATCAGCCCCAGCATTTT
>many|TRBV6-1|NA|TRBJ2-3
CASKLPTADTQYF
TGTGCCAGCAAGCTACCCACAGCAGATACGCAGTATTTT
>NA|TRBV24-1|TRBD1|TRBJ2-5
CATSDFRRGRETQYF
TGTGCCACCAGTGATTTCCGCAGGGGGCGGGAGACCCAGTACTTC
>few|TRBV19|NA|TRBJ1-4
CASSFGEEAATNEKLFF
TGTGCCAGTAGTTTCGGCGAGGAGGCGGCGACTAATGAAAAACTGTTTTTT
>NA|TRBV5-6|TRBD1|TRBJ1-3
CASSPGQGRYTIYF
TGTGCCAGCAGCCCCGGACAGGGACGGTACACCATATATTTT
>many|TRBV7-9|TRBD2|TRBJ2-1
CASSPASGRARSYNEQFF
TGTGCCAGCAGCCCAGCAAGTGGGAGGGCCCGGTCCTACAATGAGCAGTTCTTC
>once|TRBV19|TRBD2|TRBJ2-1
CASSIRASGSRYREQFF
TGTGCCAGTAGTATTAGGGCTAGCGGGAGTAGGTACCGTGAGCAGTTCTTC
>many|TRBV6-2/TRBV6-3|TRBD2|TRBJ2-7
CASKGLAGGISYEQYF
TGTGCCAGCAAGGGACTAGCGGGGGGAATCTCCTACGAGCAGTACTTC
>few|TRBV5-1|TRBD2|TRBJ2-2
CASSARTSGNTGELFF
TGCGCCAGCAGCGCGAGGACTAGCGGGAACACCGGGGAGCTGTTTTTT
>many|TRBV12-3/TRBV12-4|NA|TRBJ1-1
CASSRPLTGNTEAFF
TGTGCCAGCAGTCGACCTCTGACAGGGAACACTGAAGCTTTCTTT
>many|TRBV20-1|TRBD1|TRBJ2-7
CSAPSGQGNEQYF
TGCAGTGCTCCTTCGGGACAGGGAAACGAGCAGTACTTC
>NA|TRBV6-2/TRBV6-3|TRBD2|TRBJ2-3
CASRLGTSGSSDTQYF
TGTGCCAGCAGACTAGGGACTAGCGGGAGTTCAGATACGCAGTATTTT
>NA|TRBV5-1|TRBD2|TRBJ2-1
CASSLGPAGGLNEQFF
TGCGCCAGCAGCTTGGGACCAGCGGGAGGGCTCAATGAGCAGTTCTTC
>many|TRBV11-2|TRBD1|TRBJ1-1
CASSAGTGNTEAFF
TGTGCCAGCAGCGCCGGGACAGGGAACACTGAAGCTTTCTTT
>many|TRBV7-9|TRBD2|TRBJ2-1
CASSLGRVAGRDEQFF
TGTGCCAGCAGCTTAGGAAGGGTAGCGGGAAGGGATGAGCAGTTCTTC
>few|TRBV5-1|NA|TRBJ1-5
CASSLDAGRNQPQHF
TGCGCCAGCAGCTTGGATGCAGGCCGCAATCAGCCCCAGCATTTT
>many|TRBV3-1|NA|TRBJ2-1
CASSQDGDEQFF
TGTGCCAGCAGCCAAGACGGAGATGAGCAGTTCTTC
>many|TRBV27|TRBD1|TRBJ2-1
CASSLYPSGQGNNEQFF
TGTGCCAGCAGTTTATACCCCTCGGGACAGGGGAATAATGAGCAGTTCTTC
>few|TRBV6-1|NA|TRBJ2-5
CASSEVSETQYF
TGTGCCAGCAGTGAGGTCAGTGAGACCCAGTACTTC
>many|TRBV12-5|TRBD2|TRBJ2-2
CASARLAGVPGELFF
TGTGCTAGTGCCCGTCTAGCGGGAGTCCCCGGGGAGCTGTTTTTT
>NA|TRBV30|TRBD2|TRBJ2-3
CAWSGPGGGTDAQYF
TGTGCCTGGAGCGGTCCCGGGGGGGGCACAGATGCGCAGTATTTT
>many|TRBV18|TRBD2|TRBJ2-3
CASSPRLAGSTDTQYF
TGTGCCAGCTCACCACGACTAGCGGGGAGCACAGATACGCAGTATTTT
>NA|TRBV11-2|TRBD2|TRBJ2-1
CASSLSGGVGGEQFF
TGTGCCAGCAGCTTATCGGGAGGGGTAGGTGGTGAGCAGTTCTTC
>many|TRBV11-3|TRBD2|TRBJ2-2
CASSREVAGGGTGELFF
TGTGCCAGCAGCCGTGAGGTAGCGGGAGGGGGCACCGGGGAGCTGTTTTTT
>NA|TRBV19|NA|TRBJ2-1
CASSIGTYNEQFF
TGTGCCAGTAGTATCGGCACGTACAATGAGCAGTTCTTC
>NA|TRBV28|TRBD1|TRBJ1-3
CASSSPTGAGNTIYF
TGTGCCAGCAGTTCTCCGACAGGGGCTGGAAACACCATATATTTT
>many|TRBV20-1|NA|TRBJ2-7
CSARGSLNGYEQYF
TGCAGTGCTAGAGGTAGCCTCAACGGCTACGAGCAGTACTTC
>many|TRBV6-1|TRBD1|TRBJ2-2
CASSKTGTGELFF
TGTGCCAGCAGTAAGACAGGGACCGGGGAGCTGTTTTTT
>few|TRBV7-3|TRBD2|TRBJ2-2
CASSPRTDGLAGAGGELFF
TGTGCCAGCAGCCCCCGGACTGATGGACTAGCGGGAGCTGGCGGGGAGCTGTTTTTT
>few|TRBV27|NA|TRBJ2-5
CASSLNWRSETQYF
TGTGCCAGCAGTTTAAATTGGAGGTCGGAGACCCAGTACTTC
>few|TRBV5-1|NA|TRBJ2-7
CASSSAQQAPEQYF
TGCGCCAGCAGCTCCGCTCAACAGGCCCCGGAGCAGTACTTC
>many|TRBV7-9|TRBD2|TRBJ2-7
CASSSSGTSSYEQYF
TGTGCCAGCAGCTCATCCGGGACTAGTTCCTACGAGCAGTACTTC
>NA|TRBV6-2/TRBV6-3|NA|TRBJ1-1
CASRSDSHTEAFF
TGTGCCAGCAGGTCTGACAGTCACACTGAAGCTTTCTTT
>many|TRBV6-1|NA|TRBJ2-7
CASRLRDKALQQYF
TGTGCCAGCAGACTCCGGGACAAGGCCCTTCAGCAGTACTTC
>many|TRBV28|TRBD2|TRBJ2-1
CASSPPGLAGYNEQFF
TGTGCCAGCAGTCCACCCGGACTAGCGGGGTACAATGAGCAGTTCTTC
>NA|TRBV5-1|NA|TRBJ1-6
CASSEGRSGSPLHF
TGCGCCAGCAGCGAGGGCAGGTCAGGTTCACCCCTCCACTTT
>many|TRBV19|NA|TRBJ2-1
CASSFWTPPSYNEQFF
TGTGCCAGTAGTTTCTGGACACCGCCCTCCTACAATGAGCAGTTCTTC
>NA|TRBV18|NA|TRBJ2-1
CATSLGGPNEQFF
TGTGCCACCTCACTGGGGGGGCCCAATGAGCAGTTCTTC
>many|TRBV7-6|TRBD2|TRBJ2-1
CASSYPAGGRGHEQFF
TGTGCCAGCAGCTACCCCGCCGGCGGGAGGGGCCATGAGCAGTTCTTC
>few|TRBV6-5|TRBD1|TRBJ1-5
CASSYIRDSNQPQHF
TGTGCCAGCAGTTACATTCGGGACAGTAATCAGCCCCAGCATTTT
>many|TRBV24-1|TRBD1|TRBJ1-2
CATSAAGTGGTGYTF
TGTGCCACCAGTGCGGCGGGGACAGGGGGCACTGGCTACACCTTC
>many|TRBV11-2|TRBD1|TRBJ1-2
CASRGTGGRYGYTF
TGTGCCAGCAGGGGGACAGGGGGACGCTATGGCTACACCTTC
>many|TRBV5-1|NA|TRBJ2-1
CASSFSDPGSYNEQFF
TGCGCCAGCAGCTTCAGCGACCCTGGCTCCTACAATGAGCAGTTCTTC
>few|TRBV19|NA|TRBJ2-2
CASSILGTNTGELFF
TGTGCCAGTAGTATATTAGGAACGAACACCGGGGAGCTGTTTTTT
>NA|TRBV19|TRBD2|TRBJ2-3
CASSSVAGGPGDTQYF
TGTGCCAGTAGTTCGGTAGCGGGAGGGCCTGGGGATACGCAGTATTTT
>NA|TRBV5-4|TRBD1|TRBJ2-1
CASSLAFWVEGQGHNEQFF
TGTGCCAGCAGCTTGGCGTTTTGGGTAGAGGGACAGGGACACAATGAGCAGTTCTTC
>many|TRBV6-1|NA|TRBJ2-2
CASRARRGAGTGELFF
TGTGCCAGCAGAGCCCGAAGGGGGGCAGGGACCGGGGAGCTGTTTTTT